The 29 T cell receptor beta chains below were found in one sample sequenced in a study of blood T cell repertoires in COVID-19 (dated by TCRdb to 2018 to 2021). The library came from the immunoSEQ multiplex PCR assay. TCRdb limited this immuneACCESS table to in-frame rearrangements with V and J called. A share of clones is missing; checked studies link under half to unresolved V genes, and the rest is unexplained. Within this sample are nearly 250,000 clones, with 75% to 85% of them counted one time only. The ten largest make up approximately 8.6% of the sample. The sequencing sample was made of PBMCs or T cells enriched from blood (not recorded which). Source of these receptors: a woman aged 50 to 65 with acute COVID-19.

This rearrangement joins TRBV5-1 to TRBJ1-2; D gene unclear. V was trimmed by 5 bases and J by 4 bases, leaving 21 bases between them. The CDR3 length is 16 residues. Germline loops: CDR1 SGHRS, CDR2 YFSETQ. Here the CDR3 reads CASSFSPAQDGYGYTF. The CDR3 DNA sequence: TGCGCCAGCAGTTTTTCCCCCGCGCAGGATGGCTATGGCTACACCTTC.

This chain uses TRBV7-2 with TRBJ1-1; D gene uncertain. Germline lookup yields CDR1 SGHTA and CDR2 FQGNSA. The CDR3 runs to 15 residues. Trimming shortened V by 5 bases and J by 1 base, and 14 bases separated the two germline ends. The CDR3 sequence is CASSLNDITNTEAFF. The CDR3 nucleotides read TGTGCCAGCAGCCTAAATGATATAACGAACACTGAAGCTTTCTTT.

The rearrangement joins TRBV4-2 to TRBJ2-1, with TRBD2 as a possible D gene (7 bases). CDR3 size: 16 residues. The ends were cut back, 0 bases at V and 8 bases at J, with 17 bases in the middle. Germline V lookup: CDR1 LGHNA, CDR2 YNFKEQ. The CDR3 region is CASSQDGGGGNYEQFF. As DNA, the CDR3 is TGTGCCAGCAGCCAAGATGGGGGCGGGGGAAATTATGAGCAGTTCTTC.

V usage is TRBV5-1 and J usage is TRBJ1-1, with TRBD1 identical over 10 bases. The CDR3 loop spans 15 amino acids. Losses at the gene ends were 4 bases for V and 4 bases for J; bases not matched to a gene: 7. The germline gives CDR1 SGHRS, CDR2 YFSETQ. The CDR3 sequence: CASSPGTGVSTEAFF. CDR3 nucleotides: TGCGCCAGCAGCCCTGGGACAGGGGTGTCCACTGAAGCTTTCTTT.

The V and J genes are TRBV7-8 and TRBJ1-5; 7 nucleotides agree with TRBD1. Germline-derived CDR1 and CDR2 are SGHVS and FQNEAQ. J gave up 4 bases and V 5 bases, and 14 bases lay outside the gene matches. CDR3 length: 17 residues. The CDR3 DNA reads TGTGCCAGCAGCGCCGACAGGGATGGTAGAAGAAATCAGCCCCAGCATTTT. This translates into CASSADRDGRRNQPQHF.

The rearrangement links TRBV5-5 to TRBJ2-1; 8 bases match TRBD1. The J segment lost 8 bases and the V segment lost 4 bases, leaving 2 bases of the junction unmatched. Germline CDR1 is SGHKS and CDR2 is YYEKEE (reference sequence). The CDR3 runs 12 residues. The CDR3 reads CASSTTGDEQFF. The CDR3 nucleotides read TGTGCCAGCAGCACGACAGGGGATGAGCAGTTCTTC.

The rearrangement links TRBV30 to TRBJ1-1, with D perhaps matching TRBD1 (5 bases). Trimming removed 2 bases at V and 11 bases at J, with 15 bases between. The CDR3 totals 12 residues. The germline V gene encodes CDR1 GTSNPN and CDR2 SVGIG (reference sequence). In DNA, the CDR3 is TGTGCCTGGAGTCGGGGGGGATTTGATGCTTTCTTT. It translates to CAWSRGGFDAFF.

The rearrangement joins TRBV6-6 to TRBJ1-2; TRBD1 matches 9 bases. The CDR3 runs 14 residues. CDR1 is MNHNY, CDR2 SVGAGI, per germline (reference sequence). V lost 7 bases, J lost 7 bases, and 10 bases stayed unmatched. The CDR3 DNA follows: TGTGCCAGCAAACCGGGACAGGGTGTTTCTGGCTACACCTTC. Translated, it gives CASKPGQGVSGYTF.

The J gene is TRBJ2-4, the V gene TRBV28, with a tentative D call TRBD1 (6 bases). Germline CDR1 MDHEN, CDR2 SYDVKM. This CDR3 has 14 residues. V lost 5 bases to trimming and J lost 7 bases, with 15 bases between them. DNA for the CDR3: TGTGCCAGCAGTCCGACAGGCCTTGGGAACATTCAGTACTTC. Translated, it gives CASSPTGLGNIQYF.

This rearrangement joins TRBV18 to TRBJ2-5; the D gene is possibly TRBD2 (5 bases). Germline V gene sequence: CDR1 KGHSH, CDR2 LQKENI. V lost 5 bases and J lost 1, with 11 bases in between. This CDR3 has 14 residues. In DNA form, the CDR3 reads TGTGCCAGCTCAGCATCCGGGATCCAAGAGACCCAGTACTTC. This translates into CASSASGIQETQYF.

In this sample, this clone turned up once. The J gene is TRBJ1-2, the V gene TRBV18; 8 nucleotides match TRBD1. The length of the CDR3 is 16 residues. Germline-derived CDR1 and CDR2 are KGHSH and LQKENI. The trim removed 2 bases at V and 8 bases at J, leaving 13 bases unmatched. CDR3 in DNA: TGTGCCAGCTCACCAAAGGCAGATCAGGGGGCTGGCGGCTACACCTTC. Residues: CASSPKADQGAGGYTF.

The chain recombines TRBV28 with TRBJ1-4; weak D call: TRBD1 (5 bases). Between the trimmed V and J ends, which lost 3 bases and 5 bases, there was a span of 10 bases. CDR1 and CDR2 from the germline V gene are MDHEN and SYDVKM. The CDR3 loop spans 14 amino acids. The CDR3 loop is CASSLAGPNEKLFF. The CDR3 DNA reads as TGTGCCAGCAGTTTGGCAGGGCCGAATGAAAAACTGTTTTTT.

This clone has a handful of counts. This chain uses TRBV9 with TRBJ2-1; the D gene is possibly TRBD1 (6 bases). V was shortened by 2 bases and J by 5 bases, with 11 bases between the two germline ends. This CDR3 is 14 amino acids long. The germline V gene has CDR1 SGDLS and CDR2 YYNGEE. The DNA of the CDR3 is TGTGCCAGCAGCGTTGGGACATTCCACAATGAGCAGTTCTTC. Residues: CASSVGTFHNEQFF.

The chain couples TRBV19 to TRBJ2-5; D is undetermined. This CDR3 region has 13 residues. Germline CDR1 and CDR2: LNHDA and SQIVND (reference sequence). V lost 4 bases to trimming and J lost 4 bases, with 10 bases between them. For the CDR3, the DNA is TGTGCCAGTAGTACCCCGCCCAGAGAGACCCAGTACTTC. Amino acids: CASSTPPRETQYF.

The chain couples TRBV7-2 to TRBJ1-1, with 8 bases matching TRBD1. The CDR3 contains 14 residues. Germline CDR1 SGHTA, CDR2 FQGNSA. The V segment lost 8 bases and the J segment 2 bases; nucleotides outside the gene matches: 7. CDR3 in amino acids: CASYRDRQNTEAFF. The CDR3 DNA is TGTGCCAGCTATAGGGACAGGCAAAACACTGAAGCTTTCTTT.

V and J are TRBV29-1 and TRBJ1-2, with 9 bases lining up with TRBD1. The CDR3 loop spans 15 amino acids. Germline-derived CDR1 and CDR2 are SQVTM and ANQGSEA. V lost 1 base to trimming and J lost 8 bases; unmatched junction nucleotides: 11. The CDR3 sequence: CSVEGGEQGARGYTF. CDR3 coding DNA: TGCAGCGTTGAAGGAGGAGAACAGGGGGCTAGGGGCTACACCTTC.

The chain joins TRBV19 to TRBJ1-6; no firm D call. The CDR3 runs 13 residues. CDR1 LNHDA and CDR2 SQIVND come from the germline V gene (reference sequence). Trimming left V 3 bases short and J 14 bases short, with 14 bases between. In DNA form, the CDR3 reads TGTGCCAGTAGTATGGCCCTGGTAGGAGCCCTCCACTTT. Its protein product is CASSMALVGALHF.

This clone has just one count. The rearrangement uses TRBV30 and TRBJ1-6; TRBD1 aligns across 8 bases. V lost 3 bases, J lost 9 bases, and 7 bases stayed unmatched. This CDR3 comprises 14 residues. The germline V gene has CDR1 GTSNPN and CDR2 SVGIG (reference sequence). The CDR3 DNA reads TGTGCCTGGAGCCAACAGGGGGTGGGTTCACCCCTCCACTTT. Encoded protein: CAWSQQGVGSPLHF.

CDR3 amino acids: CASSARTSGGGGETQYF. CDR3 sequence (DNA): TGTGCCAGCAGCGCTCGGACTAGCGGGGGAGGTGGAGAGACCCAGTACTTC. The V gene is TRBV11-3, the J gene TRBJ2-5; 13 nucleotides align to TRBD2. CDR3 length: 17 residues. V shed 5 bases and J 4 bases; nucleotides not matched to a gene: 10. The germline gives CDR1 SGHNT, CDR2 YENEEA.

This rearrangement joins TRBV5-1 to TRBJ2-7; 12 bases match TRBD2. CDR3 size: 16 residues. With 4 bases clipped from V and 5 bases from J, the junction kept 10 bases outside the gene matches. CDR1 SGHRS and CDR2 YFSETQ come from the germline V gene. In DNA, the CDR3 is TGCGCCAGCAGCCAAACTTTGACTAGCGGGGGTAACGAGCAGTACTTC. Translation: CASSQTLTSGGNEQYF. Full variable domain (remainder filled in from reference TRBV5-1 and TRBJ2-7): KAGVTQTPRYLIKTRGQQVTLSCSPISGHRSVSWYQQTPGQGLQFLFEYFSETQRNKGNFPGRFSGRQFSNSRSEMNVSTLELGDSALYLCASSQTLTSGGNEQYFGPGTRLTVT.

The J gene is TRBJ1-2, the V gene TRBV2, with 7 bases lining up with TRBD1. This CDR3 spans 14 amino acids. The V segment lost 6 bases and the J segment 4 bases; nucleotides outside the gene matches: 8. The V gene's germline CDR1 is SNHLY and CDR2 FYNNEI. In nucleotides, the CDR3 is TGTGCCAGCAGGCGACCGGGACAGCTCTATGGCTACACCTTC. Encoded protein: CASRRPGQLYGYTF.

This clone has only a few counts. The chain couples TRBV7-9 to TRBJ1-2; TRBD1 is a possible D gene (6 bases). Germline loops: CDR1 SEHNR, CDR2 FQNEAQ (reference sequence). CDR3 length equals 14 residues. V was clipped by 5 bases and J by 3 bases, with 13 bases between them. CDR3 protein: CASSPRDTYYGYTF. The CDR3 DNA is TGTGCCAGCAGCCCAAGGGACACTTACTATGGCTACACCTTC.

The chain recombines TRBV27 with TRBJ2-5, with TRBD2 as a possible D gene (6 bases). Trimming shortened V by 0 bases and J by 2 bases, and 13 bases separated the two germline ends. CDR1 and CDR2 (germline): MNHEY, SMNVEV (reference sequence). The CDR3 length is 16 residues. The CDR3 DNA reads as TGTGCCAGCAGTTTATCTGGCGGGGCGATTCAAGAGACCCAGTACTTC. This sequence encodes CASSLSGGAIQETQYF.

V is TRBV27 and J is TRBJ1-3; 7 bases align to TRBD1. V lost 9 bases and J lost 0; bases outside the gene matches: 2. CDR3 length: 13 residues. Germline CDR1 MNHEY, CDR2 SMNVEV (reference sequence). Here the CDR3 reads CARRDSSGNTIYF. As DNA, the CDR3 is TGTGCCAGACGGGACAGCTCTGGAAACACCATATATTTT.

This chain joins TRBV5-4 and TRBJ1-2; weak D call: TRBD1 (6 bases). The germline V gene has CDR1 SGHNT and CDR2 YYREEE (reference sequence). The V end was cut by 2 bases, the J end by 6 bases, with 14 bases between. CDR3 size: 14 residues. The CDR3 DNA sequence: TGTGCCAGCAGCTTCGGACGACAGGCAAATGGCTACACCTTC. This sequence encodes CASSFGRQANGYTF.

This chain connects TRBV5-1 to TRBJ1-1; 7 positions agree with TRBD1. CDR3 length: 14 residues. Trimming at V came to 6 bases and at J to 3 bases, leaving 8 bases not matched to a gene. Germline values: CDR1 SGHRS, CDR2 YFSETQ. CDR3 residues: CASNVRGRDTEAFF. The CDR3 DNA follows: TGCGCCAGCAACGTAAGGGGGCGGGACACTGAAGCTTTCTTT.

Only one count was recorded for this clone. The CDR3 sequence: CASSVTPLAGNNEQFF. CDR3 nucleotide sequence: TGTGCCAGCAGCGTTACCCCCTTAGCGGGGAACAATGAGCAGTTCTTC. V and J are TRBV9 and TRBJ2-1; 8 nucleotides line up with TRBD2. CDR1 SGDLS and CDR2 YYNGEE come from the germline V gene. The CDR3 is 16 residues long. The ends lost 2 bases at V and 5 bases at J; junction bases unmatched: 9.

The chain is built from TRBV9 and TRBJ2-1; D is perhaps TRBD1 (7 bases). The V gene's germline CDR1 is SGDLS and CDR2 YYNGEE. This CDR3 spans 15 amino acids. Trimming pared 3 bases from V and 4 bases from J, leaving 14 bases between. This CDR3 reads CASSGGTALYNEQFF. The CDR3 DNA reads TGTGCCAGCAGCGGCGGGACAGCCCTTTACAATGAGCAGTTCTTC.

The gene calls are TRBV14 and TRBJ1-2; no firm D call. Germline V gene sequence: CDR1 SGHDN, CDR2 FVKESK. V lost 1 base to trimming and J lost 7 bases, with 10 bases between them. The CDR3 consists of 13 residues. CDR3 DNA sequence: TGTGCCAGCAGCCAAGGCCTGATCGGTGGCTACACCTTC. Protein product: CASSQGLIGGYTF.